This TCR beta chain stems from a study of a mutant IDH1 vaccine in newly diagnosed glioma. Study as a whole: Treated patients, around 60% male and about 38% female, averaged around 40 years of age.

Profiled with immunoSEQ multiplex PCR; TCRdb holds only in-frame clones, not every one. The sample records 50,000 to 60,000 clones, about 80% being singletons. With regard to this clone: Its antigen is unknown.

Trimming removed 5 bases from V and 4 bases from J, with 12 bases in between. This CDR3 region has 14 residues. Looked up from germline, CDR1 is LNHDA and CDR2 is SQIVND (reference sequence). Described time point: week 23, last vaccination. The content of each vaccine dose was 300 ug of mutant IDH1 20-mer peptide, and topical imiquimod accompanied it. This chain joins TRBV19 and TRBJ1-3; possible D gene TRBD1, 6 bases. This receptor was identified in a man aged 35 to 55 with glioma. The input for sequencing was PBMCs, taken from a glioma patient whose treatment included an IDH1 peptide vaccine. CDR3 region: CASSDTGYGNTIYF. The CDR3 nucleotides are TGTGCCAGTAGTGACACAGGGTACGGAAACACCATATATTTT.